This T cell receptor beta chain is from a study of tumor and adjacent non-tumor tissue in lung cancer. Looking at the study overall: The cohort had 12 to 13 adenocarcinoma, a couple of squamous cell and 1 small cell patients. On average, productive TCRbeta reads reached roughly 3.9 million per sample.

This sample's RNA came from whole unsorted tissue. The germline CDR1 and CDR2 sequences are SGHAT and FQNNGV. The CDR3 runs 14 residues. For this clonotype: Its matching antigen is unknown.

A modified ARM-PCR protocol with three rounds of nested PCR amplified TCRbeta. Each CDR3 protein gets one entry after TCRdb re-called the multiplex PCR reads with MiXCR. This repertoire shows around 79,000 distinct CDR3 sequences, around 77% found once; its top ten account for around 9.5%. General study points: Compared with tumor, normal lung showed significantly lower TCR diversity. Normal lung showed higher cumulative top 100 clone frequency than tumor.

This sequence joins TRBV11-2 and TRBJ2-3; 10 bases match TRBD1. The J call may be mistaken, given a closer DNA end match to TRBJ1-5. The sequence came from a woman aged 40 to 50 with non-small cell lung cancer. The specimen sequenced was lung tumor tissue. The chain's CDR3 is CASSPTGGTDTQHF. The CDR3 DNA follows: TGTGCCAGCAGCCCGACAGGGGGCACAGATACACAGCATTTT.